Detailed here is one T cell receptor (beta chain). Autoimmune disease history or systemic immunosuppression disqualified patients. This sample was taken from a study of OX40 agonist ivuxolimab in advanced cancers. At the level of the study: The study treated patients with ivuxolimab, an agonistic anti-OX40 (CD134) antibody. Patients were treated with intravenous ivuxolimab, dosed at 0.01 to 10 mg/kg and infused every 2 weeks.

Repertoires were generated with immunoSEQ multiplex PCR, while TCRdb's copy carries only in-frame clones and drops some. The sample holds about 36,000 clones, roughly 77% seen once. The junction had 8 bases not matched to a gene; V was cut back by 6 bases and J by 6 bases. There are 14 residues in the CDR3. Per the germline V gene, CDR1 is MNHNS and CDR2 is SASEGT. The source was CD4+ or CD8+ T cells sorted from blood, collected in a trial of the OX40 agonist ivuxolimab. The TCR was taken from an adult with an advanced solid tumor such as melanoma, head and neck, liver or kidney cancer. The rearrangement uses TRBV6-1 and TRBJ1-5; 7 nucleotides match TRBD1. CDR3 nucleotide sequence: TGTGCCAGCAGGCTAATAGGGGGCGCTCAGCCCCAGCATTTT. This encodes CASRLIGGAQPQHF.